What follows are 22 T cell receptor beta chains derived from one specimen sequenced in a study of CD8+CD57+ T cells in acquired aplastic anemia. The template used for profiling TCR beta VDJ and CDR3 was genomic DNA. TCRdb re-analysed the reads in MiXCR, keeping a single row per CDR3 protein. The repertoire holds over 200,000 distinct CDR3 sequences, approximately 57% seen once, with less than 30% in the top ten. The source material was sorted CD4+, CD8+, or CD8+CD57+ T cells (not recorded which) from PBMCs. The source is a human donor in good health.

The chain combines TRBV27 with TRBJ1-1; D gene unclear. The CDR3 length is 14 residues. In germline, CDR1 is MNHEY, CDR2 SMNVEV (reference sequence). V was cut by 0 bases and J by 1 base, with 6 bases left in between. CDR3 protein: CASSLSTWNTEAFF. The CDR3 DNA sequence: TGTGCCAGCAGTTTATCAACCTGGAACACTGAAGCTTTCTTT.

The J gene is TRBJ2-2, the V gene TRBV9, with D possibly matching TRBD2 (6 bases). The germline CDR1 and CDR2 sequences are SGDLS and YYNGEE. The length of the CDR3 is 14 residues. Trimming stripped 3 bases from V and 7 bases from J, with 13 bases between. CDR3 region: CASSATRLGGELFF. CDR3 sequence (DNA): TGTGCCAGCAGCGCGACTAGGCTCGGCGGGGAGCTGTTTTTT.

The CDR3 loop reads CASSSTDSPPSDEQYF. The CDR3 DNA sequence: TGTGCCAGCAGCTCGACGGACTCCCCGCCCAGCGACGAGCAGTACTTC. The rearrangement uses TRBV7-2 and TRBJ2-7, with D perhaps TRBD2 (5 bases). The length of the CDR3 is 16 residues. The V gene's germline CDR1 is SGHTA and CDR2 FQGNSA. Trimming removed 4 bases from V and 5 bases from J, with 21 bases in between.

This clonotype was seen at least ten times. The chain joins TRBV9 to TRBJ2-3; a possible D gene is TRBD2 (5 bases). V was shortened by 4 bases and J by 2 bases, with 14 bases between the two germline ends. There are 15 residues in the CDR3. In germline, CDR1 is SGDLS, CDR2 YYNGEE. CDR3 DNA: TGTGCCAGCAGCTTACTCCGGGGTTCCACAGATACGCAGTATTTT. Amino acids: CASSLLRGSTDTQYF.

This chain connects TRBV20-1 to TRBJ1-1; D remains ambiguous. Trimming removed 6 bases at V and 3 bases at J, with 8 bases between. Germline lookup yields CDR1 DFQATT and CDR2 SNEGSKA (reference sequence). The CDR3 sequence is 11 residues long. In DNA form, the CDR3 reads TGCAGTGCGAGAAAGGACACTGAAGCTTTCTTT. It yields the protein CSARKDTEAFF.

The chain couples TRBV4-1 to TRBJ1-6; D is uncertain. The CDR3 length is 17 residues. In germline, CDR1 is MGHRA, CDR2 YSYEKL. V shed 4 bases and J shed 0 bases, with 13 bases lying between them. The CDR3 loop is CASSPLSHDSYNSPLHF. The CDR3 DNA follows: TGCGCCAGCAGCCCGCTGAGTCACGACTCCTATAATTCACCCCTCCACTTT.

This clonotype came up many times. The chain joins TRBV11-3 to TRBJ2-3; D gene uncertain. Trimming pared 5 bases from V and 1 base from J, leaving 7 bases between. CDR1 and CDR2 (germline): SGHNT, YENEEA. This CDR3 comprises 13 residues. The CDR3 bases are TGTGCCAGCAGCCCACGAGGCACAGATACGCAGTATTTT. Its protein is CASSPRGTDTQYF.

CDR3 bases: TGTGCCAGCAGCTTAGATCGAACAGCCATTGAAGCTTTCTTT. It is translated as CASSLDRTAIEAFF. The chain recombines TRBV11-2 with TRBJ1-1; D is ambiguous. CDR3 length: 14 amino acids. V was clipped by 0 bases and J by 7 bases, with 12 bases between them. Germline V CDR1 and CDR2: SGHAT, FQNNGV.

The chain employs TRBV15 and TRBJ2-1; a possible D gene is TRBD2 (6 bases). Germline lookup yields CDR1 LNHNV and CDR2 YYDKDF (reference sequence). V lost 3 bases to trimming and J lost 5 bases, with 14 bases between them. This CDR3 region has 15 residues. CDR3 nucleotides: TGTGCCACCAGCAGCCTGCGGGGAGCCGACAATGAGCAGTTCTTC. This codes for CATSSLRGADNEQFF.

V gene TRBV5-4 combines with J gene TRBJ1-2, with D tentatively TRBD1 (6 bases). Germline CDR1 reads SGHNT; CDR2 reads YYREEE (reference sequence). The CDR3 runs 14 residues. V was clipped by 0 bases and J by 6 bases, with 12 bases between them. CDR3 DNA: TGTGCCAGCAGCTTGGGGGGGGCTTACCATGGCTACACCTTC. Translated, it gives CASSLGGAYHGYTF.

The CDR3 nucleotides read TGTGCCACCAGTCCCCGGGGGGACGAGCAGTACTTC. It is translated as CATSPRGDEQYF. The chain recombines TRBV24-1 with TRBJ2-7; 7 bases fit TRBD2. The CDR3 covers 12 residues. Germline V lookup: CDR1 KGHDR, CDR2 SFDVKD. Germline trimming cut 6 bases from V and 5 bases from J; bases unmatched to any gene: 3.

The V and J genes are TRBV28 and TRBJ1-2; D unresolved. CDR1 is MDHEN, CDR2 SYDVKM, per germline. CDR3 size: 12 residues. Trimming shortened V by 11 bases and J by 2 bases, and 12 bases separated the two germline ends. This chain's CDR3 is CAGSRRNYGYTF. The CDR3 DNA follows: TGTGCCGGTTCAAGGCGAAACTATGGCTACACCTTC.

In DNA form, the CDR3 reads TGTGCCAGCAGCCCGTACGGGGGGCGGGGTGAGCAGTTCTTC. Its translation is CASSPYGGRGEQFF. The chain employs TRBV14 and TRBJ2-1, with a possible D match to TRBD2 (7 bases). The CDR3 contains 14 residues. V was cut by 4 bases and J by 9 bases, with 16 bases left in between. From germline, CDR1 is SGHDN and CDR2 FVKESK.

This clonotype was observed at least ten times. The CDR3 spells CSARAGGASYEQYF. CDR3 in DNA: TGCAGTGCTAGAGCGGGGGGGGCCTCCTACGAGCAGTACTTC. This chain joins TRBV20-1 and TRBJ2-7; 8 nucleotides align to TRBD2. Trimming removed 1 base from V and 0 bases from J; junction bases left unmatched: 2. Germline V gives CDR1 DFQATT, CDR2 SNEGSKA (reference sequence). The CDR3 is made up of 14 amino acids.

This clonotype was recorded at least ten times. This chain connects TRBV5-8 to TRBJ2-7, with D possibly being TRBD1 (6 bases). The CDR3 sequence is 17 residues long. V lost 4 bases to trimming and J lost 0 bases, with 20 bases between them. Per the germline V gene, CDR1 is SGHTS and CDR2 is YDEGEE. The CDR3 nucleotides are TGTGCCAGCAGCCATGACGGACAGCCCTTTATCTCCTACGAGCAGTACTTC. Protein sequence: CASSHDGQPFISYEQYF.

This rearrangement joins TRBV7-2 to TRBJ2-5; TRBD1 agrees at 7 bases. The germline V gene encodes CDR1 SGHTA and CDR2 FQGNSA. There are 18 residues in the CDR3. V was clipped by 1 base and J by 2 bases; unmatched bases: 13. CDR3 sequence (DNA): TGTGCCAGCAGCTTAGACGCGATGAGGGGGCGGCATCAAGAGACCCAGTACTTC. This encodes CASSLDAMRGRHQETQYF.

V usage is TRBV12-3 or TRBV12-4 and J usage is TRBJ2-3; 14 positions match TRBD2. Losses at the gene ends were 5 bases for V and 2 bases for J; bases not matched to a gene: 6. The CDR3 consists of 17 residues. CDR3 nucleotides: TGTGCCAGCAGTCTTATGGGACTAGCGGGAGTCACAGATACGCAGTATTTT. Its protein is CASSLMGLAGVTDTQYF.

This chain joins TRBV29-1 and TRBJ2-3; D call uncertain. Germline CDR1 is SQVTM and CDR2 is ANQGSEA. CDR3 length: 11 amino acids. V was pared by 5 bases and J by 5 bases, with 8 bases between. CDR3 protein: CSVYPRDTQYF. Written as DNA, the CDR3 is TGCAGCGTTTACCCCAGAGATACGCAGTATTTT.

The chain is built from TRBV9 and TRBJ2-5; D unresolved. Germline-derived CDR1 and CDR2 are SGDLS and YYNGEE. Trimming took off 0 bases at V and 5 bases at J, with 14 bases between the two ends. This CDR3 has 15 amino acids. CDR3 in DNA: TGTGCCAGCAGCGTAGTTGATAGCTCTGCGGAGACCCAGTACTTC. This translates into CASSVVDSSAETQYF.

This clonotype was observed at least ten times. The chain couples TRBV12-3 or TRBV12-4 to TRBJ1-2; no firm D call. Trimming cost V 5 bases and J 4 bases, with 5 bases left between them. CDR3 length equals 11 residues. CDR3 nucleotide sequence: TGTGCCAGCAGTGTTGGCTATGGCTACACCTTC. Protein product: CASSVGYGYTF.

The sample holds a few counts of this clonotype. This sequence joins TRBV7-9 and TRBJ2-3, with 7 bases matching TRBD1. V lost 5 bases to trimming and J lost 0 bases; unmatched junction nucleotides: 5. The CDR3 is 15 residues long. The germline V gene has CDR1 SEHNR and CDR2 FQNEAQ (reference sequence). CDR3 bases: TGTGCCAGCAGCCAAGGACAGGCCAGCACAGATACGCAGTATTTT. It codes for CASSQGQASTDTQYF.

This clonotype was observed many times. CDR3 bases: TGTGCCAGCAGTTACGGGGGCCCTCGGGCAGATACGCAGTATTTT. It translates to CASSYGGPRADTQYF. The chain carries TRBV6-5 and TRBJ2-3, with D possibly being TRBD1 (6 bases). From germline, CDR1 is MNHEY and CDR2 SVGAGI. This CDR3 spans 15 amino acids. Trimming removed 2 bases from V and 4 bases from J, with 13 bases in between.